This TCR beta chain was identified during a study of blood T cell repertoires in COVID-19. Study summary: The United States, Italy and Spain supplied acute and convalescent COVID-19 samples.

This CDR3 has 15 residues. Germline CDR1 SGHRS, CDR2 YFSETQ. V gave up 4 bases and J gave up 6 bases; unmatched junction bases: 10. In the original analysis: Reference gene primer amplification in the assay estimated nucleated cell counts. Sequencing used immunoSEQ multiplex PCR; TCRdb keeps in-frame clones, though not all of them. V and J calls and clone size are as listed in that table; D and trimming were resolved from the DNA. This sample yields 90,000 to 150,000 clones, of which over 60% are seen a single time; 3% to 4.5% belongs to the top ten. The receptor comes from a woman aged 80 or over with acute or convalescent COVID-19. The chain carries TRBV5-1 and TRBJ1-5; 7 positions match TRBD1. Sequenced: peripheral blood. This CDR3 reads CASSPGDSLSQPQHF. The CDR3 nucleotides are TGCGCCAGCAGCCCCGGGGACAGCCTCAGTCAGCCCCAGCATTTT.